The rows below give T cell receptor beta chains drawn from one sample of a study of PD-1 blockade in classical Hodgkin lymphoma. TCRdb's table, derived via immunoSEQ multiplex PCR, lists solely in-frame clones and lacks some. The sample has about 28,000 clones; roughly 85% are singletons. Sequenced here: peripheral blood mononuclear cells (PBMCs), sampled before the second cycle of nivolumab. All receptors come from a human donor with classical Hodgkin lymphoma. CDR3s include the opening cysteine and the closing phenylalanine or tryptophan. A D gene is named only where the DNA matches it firmly. Clone size appears in some rows only: once, few, many, or a class for an expanded clone.

TRBV6-1	.	TRBJ1-5	few	CASSRGNNQPQHF	TGTGCCAGCAGTAGGGGGAACAATCAGCCCCAGCATTTT
TRBV14	.	TRBJ2-5	.	CASSQGRGVVTQYF	TGTGCCAGCAGCCAAGGAAGGGGCGTGGTGACCCAGTACTTC
TRBV4-1	.	TRBJ2-5	.	CASSQLGQETQYF	TGCGCCAGCAGCCAGTTAGGGCAAGAGACCCAGTACTTC
TRBV2	.	TRBJ2-1	.	CASSEGGSYNEQFF	TGTGCCAGCAGTGAGGGGGGCTCCTACAATGAGCAGTTCTTC
TRBV2	.	TRBJ2-7	.	CASRNAGATYEQYF	TGTGCCAGCAGGAATGCAGGGGCCACCTACGAGCAGTACTTC
TRBV29-1	.	TRBJ2-4	.	CSATPGTRAGNIQYF	TGCAGCGCCACCCCCGGGACCCGAGCGGGAAACATTCAGTACTTC
TRBV21-1	.	TRBJ2-1	few	CASSKDVSGAQGNEQFF	TGTGCCAGCAGCAAAGATGTTTCGGGGGCCCAGGGGAATGAGCAGTTCTTC
TRBV7-6	.	TRBJ1-1	.	CASSLAASGLNTEAFF	TGTGCCAGCAGCTTAGCCGCTTCCGGGTTGAACACTGAAGCTTTCTTT
TRBV7-9	.	TRBJ1-1	.	CASSLLGSTEAFF	TGTGCCAGCAGCTTACTGGGATCAACTGAAGCTTTCTTT
TRBV5-4	.	TRBJ2-4	.	CASSAPGAKNIQYF	TGTGCCAGCAGCGCCCCGGGAGCCAAAAACATTCAGTACTTC
TRBV10-3	.	TRBJ2-1	.	CAISPKNRPRGDEQFF	TGTGCCATCAGCCCCAAAAATCGGCCGCGGGGAGATGAGCAGTTCTTC